This T cell receptor beta chain derives from a study of blood T cells in healthy people across ages. In the study overall: For every two T cells, template switching captured about one barcoded beta molecule.

Combining a sample-barcoded 5' primer with a J-beta primer mix, a second PCR ran for roughly 7 to 12 cycles. TCRdb re-analysed the 5' RACE reads in MiXCR, keeping a single row per CDR3 protein. The table shows around 870,000 distinct CDR3 sequences, with under 35% occurring only once. This CDR3 comprises 15 residues. The germline V gene has CDR1 SGHNT and CDR2 YENEEA. This clonotype has just one count. Just one base apart from a much larger clone, this may be a read error. Sequencing used blood. The TCR was taken from a woman aged 80 or over in good health. The chain carries TRBV11-3 and TRBJ2-3; the D gene is possibly TRBD2 (5 bases). CDR3 in DNA: TGTGCCGGCAGCTTTGGAGGCGTTAGCACAGATACGCAGTATTTT. Protein: CAGSFGGVSTDTQYF.